This T cell receptor beta chain was identified during a study of blood T cell repertoires in COVID-19. On the study more broadly: Sources were T cells, B-cell-depleted T cells, or PBMCs; the material itself was cDNA or gDNA.

The germline V gene has CDR1 SNHLY and CDR2 FYNNEI. Deletions cut 6 bases from V and 6 bases from J, with 12 bases between. The CDR3 consists of 12 residues. Using immunoSEQ multiplex PCR, the repertoire was profiled, and TCRdb retains in-frame clones only, with some absent. The sample comprises under 200,000 clones, under 85% of which are singletons, and 15% to 20% rests with the top ten. The chain employs TRBV2 and TRBJ2-7, with a weak D call TRBD2 (6 bases). This clonotype originated in a man in his 60s with active or convalescent COVID-19. The sequenced sample was peripheral blood. The CDR3 loop reads CASRGLGIEQYF. The CDR3 DNA reads TGTGCCAGCAGGGGACTGGGGATCGAGCAGTACTTC. The full variable domain, completed using reference TRBV2 and TRBJ2-7, is EPEVTQTPSHQVTQMGQEVILRCVPISNHLYFYWYRQILGQKVEFLVSFYNNEISEKSEIFDDQFSVERPDGSNFTLKIRSTKLEDSAMYFCASRGLGIEQYFGPGTRLTVT.